The 5 T cell receptor beta chains given below trace back to one sample, sequenced in a study of vaccination and CD4 T cells after COVID-19. What these receptors recognize is not known. Noted treatment: roughly 10-day PBMC culture with coronavirus spike peptide pools or control peptides (ViraFEST assay). The Oncomine TCR Beta short-read assay was applied to DNA of cultured CD4+ T cells. TCRdb called the PCR reads again in MiXCR, with one record for every CDR3 protein. This table holds around 13,000 distinct CDR3 sequences, about half found once. The specimen sequenced was CD4+ T cells from blood, cultured in vitro. The receptors shown here come from a human donor who had recovered from COVID-19.

The chain carries TRBV10-3 and TRBJ2-3; no reliable D call. Germline V gives CDR1 ENHRY, CDR2 SYGVKD. Trimming cost V 6 bases and J 6 bases, with 10 bases left between them. The CDR3 length is 12 residues. CDR3 protein: CAIRDNSDTQYF. The CDR3 DNA is TGTGCCATCAGAGATAACAGTGATACGCAGTATTTT.

Details on this clonotype: A junction boundary mismatches the germline segment, possibly from a read error. The chain combines TRBV7-7 with TRBJ2-5, with 9 bases fitting TRBD2. Germline CDR1 is SSHAT and CDR2 is FNYEAQ (reference sequence). The CDR3 loop spans 16 amino acids. CDR3 sequence reads: CASSLRPAGGEETQYF. In DNA form, the CDR3 reads TGTGCTAGCAGCTTAAGGCCAGCGGGAGGAGAAGAGACCCAGTACTTC. The full variable domain, rest sourced from reference TRBV7-7 and TRBJ2-5, is GAGVSQSPRYKVTKRGQDVTLRCDPISSHATLYWYQQALGQGPEFLTYFNYEAQPDKSGLPSDRFSAERPEGSISTLTIQRTEQRDSAMYRCASSLRPAGGEETQYFGPGTRLLVL.

The V call is TRBV18, the J call TRBJ2-2; D is possibly TRBD2 (6 bases). Germline assignment: CDR1 KGHSH and CDR2 LQKENI. V was pared by 0 bases and J by 4 bases, with 9 bases between. The CDR3 extends over 15 amino acids. CDR3 in DNA: TGTGCCAGCTCACCACCATGGAGGGGCACCGGGGAGCTGTTTTTT. Its translation is CASSPPWRGTGELFF.

The CDR3 DNA reads TGTGCCAGCAGCCAAGACACAGTACAACTCTCTGGGGCCAACGTCCTGACTTTC. Translation gives CASSQDTVQLSGANVLTF. The chain uses TRBV3-1 and TRBJ2-6; D is undetermined. Germline V gene data show CDR1 as LGHDT and CDR2 as YNNKEL (reference sequence). CDR3 size: 18 residues. V was cut by 0 bases and J by 0 bases, with 12 bases left in between.

J is TRBJ2-3 and V is TRBV19; 10 bases agree with TRBD2. The trim removed 5 bases at V and 1 base at J, leaving 6 bases unmatched. The germline V gene has CDR1 LNHDA and CDR2 SQIVND (reference sequence). This CDR3 comprises 16 residues. CDR3 residues: CASSPLAGEGTDTQYF. DNA of the CDR3: TGTGCCAGTAGTCCTCTAGCGGGAGAGGGCACAGATACGCAGTATTTT.